This T cell receptor (beta chain) comes out of a study of monozygotic twins with inflammatory bowel disease. From germline, CDR1 is KGHSH and CDR2 LQKENI. The CDR3 totals 13 residues. With the 5' RACE reads reprocessed, TCRdb shows one record per CDR3 protein and no DNA. The repertoire table contains around 100,000 distinct CDR3 sequences. The sequence was collected from a human donor with ulcerative colitis or Crohn's disease, or a healthy co-twin of an affected twin (not recorded which). This chain joins TRBV18 and TRBJ1-1. The sequenced sample consisted of blood. This chain's CDR3 is CASSPSSNTEAFF. Using reference TRBV18 and TRBJ1-1 for the parts outside the CDR3, the full variable domain is NAGVMQNPRHLVRRRGQEARLRCSPMKGHSHVYWYRQLPEEGLKFMVYLQKENIIDESGMPKERFSAEFPKEGPSILRIQQVVRGDSAAYFCASSPSSNTEAFFGQGTRLTVV.